The 17 T cell receptor beta chains presented below share a single source sample, sequenced in a study of cytomegalovirus exposure and HLA in healthy donors. It was with 60 Vbeta and 13 Jbeta primers that the PCR ran. Data came from immunoSEQ multiplex PCR; TCRdb stores just in-frame clones and leaves some out. The table lists 170,000 or so clones, roughly 75% of them singletons. Sequenced: PBMCs. All receptors derive from a man aged 40-55 years in good health and CMV-seronegative.

The chain combines TRBV30 with TRBJ1-2, with TRBD1 matching over 10 bases. CDR1 is GTSNPN, CDR2 SVGIG, per germline (reference sequence). The trim removed 2 bases at V and 8 bases at J, leaving 5 bases unmatched. CDR3 length equals 13 residues. The CDR3 DNA reads TGTGCCTGGAGTCGAGACAGGGGGCAGGGCTACACCTTC. As protein: CAWSRDRGQGYTF. The full variable domain, with the rest looked up from reference TRBV30 and TRBJ1-2, is SQTIHQWPATLVQPVGSPLSLECTVEGTSNPNLYWYRQAAGRGLQLLFYSVGIGQISSEVPQNLSASRPQDRQFILSSKKLLLSDSGFYLCAWSRDRGQGYTFGSGTRLTVV.

This chain connects TRBV4-3 to TRBJ1-6; 7 nucleotides line up with TRBD1. The V gene end was trimmed by 0 bases and the J gene end by 9 bases; junction bases not matched to a gene: 8. The CDR3 is 16 amino acids. Germline V gene sequence: CDR1 LGHNA, CDR2 YSLEER. In nucleotides, the CDR3 is TGCGCCAGCAGCCAAGATCGGGGACAGCTACCTTCACCCCTCCACTTT. Protein: CASSQDRGQLPSPLHF.

The chain is built from TRBV9 and TRBJ1-1, with 7 bases identical to TRBD1. The germline gives CDR1 SGDLS, CDR2 YYNGEE. This CDR3 spans 17 amino acids. V dropped 4 bases and J dropped 1; count of bases not matched to a gene: 13. The DNA of the CDR3 is TGTGCCAGCAGCAAACGGATAGACCGGACAGGGAACACTGAAGCTTTCTTT. It encodes CASSKRIDRTGNTEAFF.

The V and J genes are TRBV7-9 and TRBJ2-7; maybe TRBD1 (6 bases). The CDR3 covers 17 residues. Trimming pared 8 bases from V and 0 bases from J, leaving 23 bases between. Per the germline V gene, CDR1 is SEHNR and CDR2 is FQNEAQ (reference sequence). CDR3 loop: CASEKGVGTRSSYEQYF. The CDR3, as DNA: TGTGCCAGCGAAAAAGGGGTGGGGACAAGGAGCTCCTACGAGCAGTACTTC.

J is TRBJ2-3 and V is TRBV19; TRBD2 matches 8 bases. In germline, CDR1 is LNHDA, CDR2 SQIVND (reference sequence). The CDR3 extends over 16 amino acids. V shed 7 bases and J 4 bases; nucleotides not matched to a gene: 13. CDR3 nucleotide sequence: TGTGCCAGTATCCCCGGAGGTAGCGGGAATTCAGATACGCAGTATTTT. Translation: CASIPGGSGNSDTQYF.

J is TRBJ2-5 and V is TRBV29-1, with 10 positions matching TRBD1. The V and J ends lost 5 bases and 9 bases, in that order; junction bases with no gene match: 15. The CDR3 runs 15 residues. CDR1 and CDR2 (germline): SQVTM, ANQGSEA. The CDR3 here is CSVRQGARVGEAQYF. The CDR3 nucleotides read TGCAGCGTTCGACAGGGGGCGCGGGTAGGTGAGGCCCAGTACTTC. Drawing the rest from reference TRBV29-1 and TRBJ2-5, the complete variable domain is SAVISQKPSRDICQRGTSLTIQCQVDSQVTMMFWYRQQPGQSLTLIATANQGSEATYESGFVIDKFPISRPNLTFSTLTVSNMSPEDSSIYLCSVRQGARVGEAQYFGPGTRLLVL.

The rearrangement uses TRBV9 and TRBJ2-3; TRBD1 aligns across 12 bases. Losses at the gene ends were 4 bases for V and 5 bases for J; bases not matched to a gene: 8. Germline values: CDR1 SGDLS, CDR2 YYNGEE. The CDR3 loop spans 16 amino acids. CDR3 nucleotide sequence: TGTGCCAGCAGCCCCAGGGACAGGGGGCAAGAAGATACGCAGTATTTT. Translation gives CASSPRDRGQEDTQYF.

This chain uses TRBV5-1 with TRBJ2-5; TRBD2 aligns across 7 bases. The J call may be wrong; the DNA end is better matched by TRBJ2-7. Germline CDR1 reads SGHRS; CDR2 reads YFSETQ. The CDR3 runs 16 residues. The CDR3 is CASSGGWGGVTDEQYF. The CDR3 DNA is TGCGCCAGCAGCGGGGGGTGGGGGGGAGTGACGGACGAGCAGTACTTC.

The rearrangement joins TRBV7-9 to TRBJ2-5, with D tentatively TRBD1 (6 bases). The CDR3 contains 15 residues. Germline V gives CDR1 SEHNR, CDR2 FQNEAQ (reference sequence). Trimming stripped 5 bases from V and 4 bases from J, with 17 bases between. The CDR3 loop reads CASSPNYLGGETQYF. The CDR3 DNA is TGTGCCAGCAGCCCTAACTACCTAGGGGGAGAGACCCAGTACTTC.

This chain uses TRBV6-5 with TRBJ1-2, with no clear D. The CDR3 consists of 15 residues. Trimming left V 2 bases short and J 4 bases short, with 14 bases between. Germline loops: CDR1 MNHEY, CDR2 SVGAGI. This CDR3 reads CASSYGHPSGYGYTF. The CDR3 region has the DNA TGTGCCAGCAGTTACGGGCACCCAAGTGGCTATGGCTACACCTTC.

The J gene is TRBJ2-5, the V gene TRBV30; D is unresolved. V lost 2 bases to trimming and J lost 4 bases, with 14 bases between them. Per germline, CDR1 GTSNPN and CDR2 SVGIG (reference sequence). CDR3 length: 14 residues. CDR3 DNA: TGTGCCTGGAGTCGCCCGGCGGTGGGAGAGACCCAGTACTTC. Encoded protein: CAWSRPAVGETQYF.

This clone was recorded a few times. The J gene is TRBJ1-3, the V gene TRBV19; 7 bases line up with TRBD1. Germline V gene sequence: CDR1 LNHDA, CDR2 SQIVND (reference sequence). The CDR3 contains 17 residues. Trimming cost V 7 bases and J 0 bases; bases outside gene matches: 12. CDR3 protein: CASIPSTGPSSGNTIYF. CDR3 bases: TGTGCCAGTATCCCCTCGACAGGGCCAAGCTCTGGAAACACCATATATTTT.

V gene TRBV6-5 combines with J gene TRBJ2-2; TRBD2 might be the D (5 bases). The germline V gene has CDR1 MNHEY and CDR2 SVGAGI. Trimming shortened V by 7 bases and J by 4 bases, and 7 bases separated the two germline ends. The CDR3 is made up of 12 amino acids. The chain's CDR3 is CASIEGTGELFF. The DNA of the CDR3 is TGTGCCAGCATCGAGGGCACCGGGGAGCTGTTTTTT.

J is TRBJ2-3 and V is TRBV18; 7 nucleotides agree with TRBD2. The CDR3 sequence is 16 residues long. Germline V CDR1 and CDR2: KGHSH, LQKENI. V was pared by 0 bases and J by 8 bases, with 11 bases of the junction left unmatched. The CDR3 spells CASSPPAGGGLGTQYF. In DNA, the CDR3 is TGTGCCAGCTCACCACCCGCGGGCGGGGGATTGGGTACGCAGTATTTT.

The table lists this clone with a few counts. The chain employs TRBV7-9 and TRBJ2-3; 7 positions match TRBD2. This CDR3 region has 14 residues. V dropped 0 bases and J dropped 5; count of bases not matched to a gene: 2. CDR1 and CDR2 from the germline V gene are SEHNR and FQNEAQ (reference sequence). The CDR3 protein is CASSLAGEGDTQYF. CDR3 coding DNA: TGTGCCAGCAGCTTAGCAGGGGAGGGAGATACGCAGTATTTT.

The CDR3 spells CAISQGRQAISGNTIYF. CDR3 sequence (DNA): TGTGCCATCAGTCAGGGAAGGCAGGCGATCTCTGGAAACACCATATATTTT. The V gene is TRBV10-3, the J gene TRBJ1-3; D is perhaps TRBD1 (5 bases). CDR1 and CDR2 from the germline V gene are ENHRY and SYGVKD. V was cut by 5 bases and J by 0 bases, with 17 bases left in between. The length of the CDR3 is 17 residues.

The chain links TRBV9 to TRBJ2-2, with D tentatively TRBD2 (6 bases). CDR1 is SGDLS and CDR2 is YYNGEE in the germline V gene. The CDR3 sequence is 17 residues long. V was cut by 0 bases and J by 7 bases, with 19 bases left in between. DNA for the CDR3: TGTGCCAGCAGCGTAGTGGGGACCCCCGGGCGGGGCGGGGAGCTGTTTTTT. Its protein is CASSVVGTPGRGGELFF.